Listed here are 3 T cell receptor beta chains from one sample, sequenced in a study of cytomegalovirus exposure and HLA in healthy donors. Assay used: immunoSEQ multiplex PCR; TCRdb lists only in-frame clones, some missing. Of 150,000 to 200,000 clones in the sample, 85% were seen once. Sequenced: PBMCs. The receptors shown here come from a man between 18 and 35 years old in good health and CMV-seropositive.

This clone is a singleton in its sample. An end of the junction differs from the germline gene, which may be a read error. The chain links TRBV27 to TRBJ2-7; no firm D call. Germline V gene data show CDR1 as MNHEY and CDR2 as SMNVEV (reference sequence). The CDR3 sequence is 15 residues long. In DNA, the CDR3 is TGCGCCACCTTCTCGACTCCCACCTTCTCCTACGAGCAGTACTTC. It yields the protein CATFSTPTFSYEQYF.

The rearrangement joins TRBV11-2 to TRBJ2-3; weak D call: TRBD2 (5 bases). V was clipped by 4 bases and J by 5 bases, with 19 bases between them. This CDR3 is 16 amino acids long. Germline CDR1 is SGHAT and CDR2 is FQNNGV. The CDR3 DNA reads as TGTGCCAGCAGCTCGAGGATGAGGTTGGGGAGAGATACGCAGTATTTT. Translating it yields CASSSRMRLGRDTQYF.

Only one count was recorded for this clone. The chain links TRBV4-1 to TRBJ2-1; 8 bases are a match to TRBD2. This CDR3 is 16 amino acids long. V dropped 2 bases and J dropped 4; count of bases not matched to a gene: 7. Germline-derived CDR1 and CDR2 are MGHRA and YSYEKL. CDR3: CASSQQMSGGYNEQFF. CDR3 coding DNA: TGCGCCAGCAGCCAACAAATGAGCGGGGGTTACAATGAGCAGTTCTTC.